This record covers a single TCR beta chain. These data come from a study of shared clonotypes between healthy human individuals. This CDR3 comprises 16 residues. Per germline, CDR1 LNHDA and CDR2 SQIVND (reference sequence). Trimming shortened V by 10 bases and J by 2 bases, and 22 bases separated the two germline ends. The assay was immunoSEQ multiplex PCR, and TCRdb's table has in-frame clones only and misses some. The data contain 2 million or so clones, roughly 94% of them seen just once; the ten biggest clones take up more than 0.1%. The sequence was obtained from a man aged 18 to 30 in good health. The source material was naive CD4+ T cells sorted from blood. Subset denoted: CD45RA+ positively selected. This chain connects TRBV19 to TRBJ2-3; D possibly uses TRBD1 or TRBD2 (5 bases each). For the CDR3, the DNA is TGTGCCACTCGGACGGGGCAGGGAAAAAACACAGATACGCAGTATTTT. This codes for CATRTGQGKNTDTQYF.